The 5 T cell receptor beta chains in this list originate from one sample, sequenced in a study of blood T cell repertoires in COVID-19. Repertoires were generated with immunoSEQ multiplex PCR, while TCRdb's copy carries only in-frame clones and drops some. The top ten clones hold about 10% of a sample with some 130,000 clones, around 73% of them seen once. The sequenced material came from peripheral blood. The receptors derive from a man aged 60 to 69 who had recovered from COVID-19.

The chain combines TRBV4-1 with TRBJ2-3; TRBD2 matches at 13 bases. The germline V gene encodes CDR1 MGHRA and CDR2 YSYEKL. The V gene end was trimmed by 3 bases and the J gene end by 1 base; junction bases not matched to a gene: 4. The CDR3 is made up of 17 amino acids. The CDR3 region is CASSQTLAGGRTDTQYF. The CDR3 bases are TGCGCCAGCAGCCAGACACTAGCGGGGGGGCGCACAGATACGCAGTATTTT.

The chain carries TRBV5-5 and TRBJ2-7, with TRBD2 identical over 9 bases. Germline loops: CDR1 SGHKS, CDR2 YYEKEE (reference sequence). This CDR3 comprises 16 residues. The ends lost 0 bases at V and 1 base at J; junction bases unmatched: 5. This CDR3 is CASSLEASGVSYEQYF. Here the CDR3 DNA reads TGTGCCAGCAGCTTGGAGGCTAGCGGGGTTTCCTACGAGCAGTACTTC.

The chain has TRBV28 and TRBJ1-1; no definite D call. Germline values: CDR1 MDHEN, CDR2 SYDVKM. The CDR3 has 12 amino acids. Deletions cut 3 bases from V and 5 bases from J, with 7 bases between. As DNA, the CDR3 is TGTGCCAGCAGTTTCTCGGGAACTGAAGCTTTCTTT. It encodes CASSFSGTEAFF.

The chain couples TRBV13 to TRBJ2-3, with D possibly being TRBD1 (6 bases). The germline V gene encodes CDR1 PRHDT and CDR2 FYEKMQ (reference sequence). The CDR3 totals 14 residues. The V end lost 5 bases, the J end lost 4 bases, and 13 bases lay between the germline ends. CDR3 nucleotide sequence: TGTGCCAGCAGCGCCCGGACAGATTCAGATACGCAGTATTTT. Translated, it gives CASSARTDSDTQYF.

The chain recombines TRBV19 with TRBJ2-3; 7 positions match TRBD1. Germline trimming cut 4 bases from V and 3 bases from J; bases unmatched to any gene: 13. Germline-derived CDR1 and CDR2 are LNHDA and SQIVND (reference sequence). The CDR3 covers 17 residues. The CDR3 is CASSTLRQGRKTDTQYF. DNA for the CDR3: TGTGCCAGTAGTACTCTTCGACAGGGTAGGAAGACAGATACGCAGTATTTT.